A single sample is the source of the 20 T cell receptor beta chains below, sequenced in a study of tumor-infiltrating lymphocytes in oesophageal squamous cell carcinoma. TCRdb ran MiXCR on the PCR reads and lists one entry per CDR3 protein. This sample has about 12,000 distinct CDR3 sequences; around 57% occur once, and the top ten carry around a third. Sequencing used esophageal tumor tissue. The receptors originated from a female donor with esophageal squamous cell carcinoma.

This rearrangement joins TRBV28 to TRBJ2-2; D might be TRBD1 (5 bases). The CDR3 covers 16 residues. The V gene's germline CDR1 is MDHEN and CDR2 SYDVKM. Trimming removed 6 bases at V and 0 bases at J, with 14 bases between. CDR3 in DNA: TGTGCCAGCAGAATCCTAGACAGCGCGAACACCGGGGAGCTGTTTTTT. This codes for CASRILDSANTGELFF.

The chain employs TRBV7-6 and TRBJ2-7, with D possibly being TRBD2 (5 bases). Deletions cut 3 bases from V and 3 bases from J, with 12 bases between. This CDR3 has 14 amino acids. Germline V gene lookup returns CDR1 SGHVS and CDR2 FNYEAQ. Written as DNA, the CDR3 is TGTGCCAGCAGCTTGGAGGACGGATTCTACGAGCAGTACTTC. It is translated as CASSLEDGFYEQYF. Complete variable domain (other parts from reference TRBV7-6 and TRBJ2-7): GAGVSQSPRYKVTKRGQDVALRCDPISGHVSLYWYRQALGQGPEFLTYFNYEAQQDKSGLPNDRFSAERPEGSISTLTIQRTEQRDSAMYRCASSLEDGFYEQYFGPGTRLTVT.

The CDR3 DNA sequence: TGTGCCAGCAGCTCGACTAGCGGGGTATTGGGTGAGCAGTTCTTC. It codes for CASSSTSGVLGEQFF. The rearrangement links TRBV7-1 to TRBJ2-6, with 11 bases that match TRBD2. The end of the DNA is better explained by TRBJ2-1, so the J call may be wrong. TRBV7-1 is an ORF, and what it does is uncertain. The CDR3 covers 15 residues.

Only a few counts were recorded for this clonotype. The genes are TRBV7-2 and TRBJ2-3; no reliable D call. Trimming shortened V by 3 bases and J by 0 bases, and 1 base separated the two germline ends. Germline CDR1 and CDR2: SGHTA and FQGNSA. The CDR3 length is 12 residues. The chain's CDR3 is CASSFSTDTQYF. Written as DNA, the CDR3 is TGTGCCAGCAGCTTTAGCACAGATACGCAGTATTTT.

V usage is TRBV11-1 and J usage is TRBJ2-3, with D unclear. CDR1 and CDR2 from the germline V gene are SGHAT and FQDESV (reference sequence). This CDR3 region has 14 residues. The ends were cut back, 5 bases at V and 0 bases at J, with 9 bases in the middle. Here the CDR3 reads CASSKRRSTDTQYF. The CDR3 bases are TGTGCCAGCAGCAAAAGACGGAGCACAGATACGCAGTATTTT.

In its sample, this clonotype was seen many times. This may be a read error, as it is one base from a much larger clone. CDR3 loop: CASSRVSHNEQYF. The CDR3 bases are TGCGCCAGCAGTCGGGTCAGCCACAATGAGCAGTACTTC. This chain connects TRBV10-2 to TRBJ2-7, with no clear D. V was pared by 5 bases and J by 7 bases, with 15 bases between. This CDR3 spans 13 amino acids. The V gene's germline CDR1 is WSHSY and CDR2 SAAADI.

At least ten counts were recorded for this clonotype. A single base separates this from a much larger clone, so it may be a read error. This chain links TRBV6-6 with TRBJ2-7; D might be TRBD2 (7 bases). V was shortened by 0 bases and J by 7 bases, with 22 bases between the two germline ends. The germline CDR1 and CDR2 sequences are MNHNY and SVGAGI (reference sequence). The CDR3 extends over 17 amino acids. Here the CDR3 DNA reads TGTGCCAGCAGTTACTCCTCACGTTGGACGGGGGGCGATGAGCAGTACTTC. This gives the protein CASSYSSRWTGGDEQYF.

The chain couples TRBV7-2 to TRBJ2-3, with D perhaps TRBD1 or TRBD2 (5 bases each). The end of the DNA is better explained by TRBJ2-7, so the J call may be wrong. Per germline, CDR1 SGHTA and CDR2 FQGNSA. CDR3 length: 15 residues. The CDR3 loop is CASSHLGDGVYEQYF. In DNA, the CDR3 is TGTGCCAGCAGCCACCTCGGGGACGGCGTTTACGAGCAGTACTTC.

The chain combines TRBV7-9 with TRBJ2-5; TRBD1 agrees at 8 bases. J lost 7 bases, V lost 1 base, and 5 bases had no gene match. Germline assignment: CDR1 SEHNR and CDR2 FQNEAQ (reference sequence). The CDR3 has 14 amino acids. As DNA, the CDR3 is TGTGCCAGCAGCTTAGGGACAGGGTATGGGACCCAGTACTTC. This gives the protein CASSLGTGYGTQYF.

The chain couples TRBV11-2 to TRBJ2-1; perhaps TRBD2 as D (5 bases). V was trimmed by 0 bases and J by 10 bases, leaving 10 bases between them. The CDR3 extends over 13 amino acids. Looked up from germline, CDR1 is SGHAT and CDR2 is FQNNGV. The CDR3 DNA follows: TGTGCCAGCAGCTTAGATCCGGGAAACGAGCAGTTCTTC. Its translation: CASSLDPGNEQFF.

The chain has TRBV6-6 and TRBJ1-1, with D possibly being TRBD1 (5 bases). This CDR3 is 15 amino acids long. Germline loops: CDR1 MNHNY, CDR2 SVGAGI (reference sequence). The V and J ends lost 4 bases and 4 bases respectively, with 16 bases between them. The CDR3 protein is CASSSQVNGGTEAFF. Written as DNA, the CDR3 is TGTGCCAGCAGTTCCCAGGTCAACGGGGGCACTGAAGCTTTCTTT.

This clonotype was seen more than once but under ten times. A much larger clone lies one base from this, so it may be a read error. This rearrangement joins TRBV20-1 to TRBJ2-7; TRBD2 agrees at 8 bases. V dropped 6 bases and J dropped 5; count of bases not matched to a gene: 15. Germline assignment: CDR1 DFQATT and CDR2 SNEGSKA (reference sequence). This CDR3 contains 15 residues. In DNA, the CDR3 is TGCAGTGCAGATCCAAGCGGGGGTTGGCCAAACGAGCAGTACTTC. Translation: CSADPSGGWPNEQYF.

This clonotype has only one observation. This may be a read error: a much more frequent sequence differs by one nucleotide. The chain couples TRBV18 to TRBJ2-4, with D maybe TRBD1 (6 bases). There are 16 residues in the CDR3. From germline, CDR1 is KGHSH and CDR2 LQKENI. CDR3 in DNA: TGTGCCAGCTCACCTGGGGGCCAGGCTGGGGCCAACGTCCTGAATTTC. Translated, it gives CASSPGGQAGANVLNF.

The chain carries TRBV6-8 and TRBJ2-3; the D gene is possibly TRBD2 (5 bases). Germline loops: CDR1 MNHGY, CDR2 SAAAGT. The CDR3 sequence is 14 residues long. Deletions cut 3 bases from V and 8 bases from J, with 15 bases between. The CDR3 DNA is TGTGCCAGCAGTTATAACGGGATTGCTGGTACGCAGTATTTT. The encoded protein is CASSYNGIAGTQYF.

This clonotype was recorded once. CDR3: CASSLASGSTITDTQYF. CDR3 bases: TGTGCCAGCAGCTTAGCGTCCGGCTCCACAATCACAGATACGCAGTATTTT. The chain employs TRBV7-2 and TRBJ1-1; D not certain. The last part of the DNA fits TRBJ2-3 better; the J call may be wrong. CDR1 is SGHTA, CDR2 FQGNSA, per germline. The CDR3 has 17 residues.

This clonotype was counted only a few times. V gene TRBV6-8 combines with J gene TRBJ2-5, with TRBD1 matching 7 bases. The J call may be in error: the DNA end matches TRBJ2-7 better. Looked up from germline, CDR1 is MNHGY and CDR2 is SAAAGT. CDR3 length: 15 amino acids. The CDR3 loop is CASSPHTDRVLEQYF. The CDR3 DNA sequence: TGTGCCAGCAGTCCCCACACAGACAGGGTCCTCGAGCAGTACTTC.

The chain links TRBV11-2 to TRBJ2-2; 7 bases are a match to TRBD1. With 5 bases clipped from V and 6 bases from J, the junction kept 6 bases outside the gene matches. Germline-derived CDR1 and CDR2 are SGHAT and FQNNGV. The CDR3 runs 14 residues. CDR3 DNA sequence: TGTGCCAGCAGCGGTACAGGGGCGGCCGGGGAGCTGTTTTTT. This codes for CASSGTGAAGELFF.

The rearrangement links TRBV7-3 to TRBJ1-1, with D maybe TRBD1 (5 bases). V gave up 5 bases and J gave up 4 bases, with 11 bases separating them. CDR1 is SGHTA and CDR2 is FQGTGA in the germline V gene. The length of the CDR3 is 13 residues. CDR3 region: CASSPQESTEAFF. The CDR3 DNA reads TGTGCCAGCAGCCCACAGGAGAGCACTGAAGCTTTCTTT. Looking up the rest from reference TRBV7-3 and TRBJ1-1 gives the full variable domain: GAGVSQTPSNKVTEKGKYVELRCDPISGHTALYWYRQSLGQGPEFLIYFQGTGAADDSGLPNDRFFAVRPEGSVSTLKIQRTERGDSAVYLCASSPQESTEAFFGQGTRLTVV.

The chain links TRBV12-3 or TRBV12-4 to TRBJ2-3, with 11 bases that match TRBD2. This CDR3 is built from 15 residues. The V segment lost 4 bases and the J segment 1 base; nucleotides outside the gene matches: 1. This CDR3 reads CASSWGLAGTDTQYF. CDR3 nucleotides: TGTGCCAGCAGTTGGGGACTAGCGGGCACAGATACGCAGTATTTT.

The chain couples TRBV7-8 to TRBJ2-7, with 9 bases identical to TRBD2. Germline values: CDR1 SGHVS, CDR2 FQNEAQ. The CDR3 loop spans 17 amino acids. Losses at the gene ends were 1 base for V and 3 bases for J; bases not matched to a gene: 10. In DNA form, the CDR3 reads TGTGCCAGCAGCTTAGTCAGGCGTAGCGGGGGTCTCTACGAGCAGTACTTC. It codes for CASSLVRRSGGLYEQYF.